The next 21 T cell receptor beta chains were all read from a single sample in a study of T cells in localized non-small cell lung cancer. This table comes from immunoSEQ multiplex PCR, and its TCRdb copy is limited to in-frame clones, with some not included. The table records under 70,000 clones, approximately 90% of them present only once. The input for sequencing was peripheral blood, taken before any cancer treatment. These receptors originate from a woman aged 35-75 years with stage I lung adenocarcinoma.

The chain has TRBV5-1 and TRBJ1-2, with 10 positions matching TRBD1. This CDR3 spans 15 amino acids. The germline gives CDR1 SGHRS, CDR2 YFSETQ. After removal of 1 base from V and 5 bases from J, the junction contained 5 bases not matched to a gene. CDR3 amino acids: CASSLSSGQGYGYTF. CDR3 sequence (DNA): TGCGCCAGCAGCTTGTCGTCGGGACAGGGGTATGGCTACACCTTC.

The chain combines TRBV6-1 with TRBJ2-4, with D perhaps TRBD1 (6 bases). The germline CDR1 and CDR2 sequences are MNHNS and SASEGT. This CDR3 contains 15 residues. V lost 3 bases, J lost 0 bases, and 9 bases lay in between. For the CDR3, the DNA is TGTGCCAGCAGTGAGACAGGATTAGCCAAAAACATTCAGTACTTC. Amino acid sequence: CASSETGLAKNIQYF.

This chain joins TRBV28 and TRBJ2-7; TRBD2 agrees at 13 bases. Germline lookup yields CDR1 MDHEN and CDR2 SYDVKM. The CDR3 is 15 residues long. With V trimmed by 5 bases and J by 5 bases, 6 bases remained unmatched. The CDR3: CASSGTGTSGDEQYF. As DNA, the CDR3 is TGTGCCAGCAGTGGTACCGGGACTAGCGGGGACGAGCAGTACTTC.

V and J are TRBV9 and TRBJ2-1; possibly TRBD1 for D (6 bases). Trimming shortened V by 3 bases and J by 0 bases, and 13 bases separated the two germline ends. Per germline, CDR1 SGDLS and CDR2 YYNGEE. This CDR3 region has 16 residues. The chain's CDR3 is CASSGTTGSSYNEQFF. For the CDR3, the DNA is TGTGCCAGCAGCGGGACAACAGGGTCCTCCTACAATGAGCAGTTCTTC.

The chain joins TRBV15 to TRBJ2-3, with TRBD2 matching 10 bases. V trimming: 3 bases; J trimming: 0 bases; junction bases outside the gene matches: 6. The CDR3 is 17 residues long. Germline V gene sequence: CDR1 LNHNV, CDR2 YYDKDF (reference sequence). The CDR3 region is CATSRRLAGVSTDTQYF. The CDR3 nucleotides read TGTGCCACCAGCAGGAGGCTAGCGGGAGTTAGCACAGATACGCAGTATTTT.

CDR3 DNA sequence: TGTGCCAGCTCAGTCGACAGCGAGCAGTACTTC. Encoded protein: CASSVDSEQYF. The chain has TRBV18 and TRBJ2-7; D perhaps matches TRBD1 (5 bases). This CDR3 is built from 11 residues. Looked up from germline, CDR1 is KGHSH and CDR2 is LQKENI. V lost 5 bases and J lost 6, with 8 bases in between.

This chain joins TRBV6-1 and TRBJ1-5; the D gene is possibly TRBD1 (5 bases). V shed 2 bases and J shed 2 bases, with 13 bases lying between them. In germline, CDR1 is MNHNS, CDR2 SASEGT. CDR3 length: 16 residues. CDR3 protein: CASSEMAGTGNQPQHF. CDR3 bases: TGTGCCAGCAGTGAAATGGCAGGGACTGGCAATCAGCCCCAGCATTTT.

This chain connects TRBV7-6 to TRBJ2-1; maybe TRBD1 (5 bases). The CDR3 runs to 18 residues. CDR1 and CDR2 (germline): SGHVS, FNYEAQ. V was trimmed by 6 bases and J by 0 bases, leaving 21 bases between them. CDR3 in amino acids: CASSLGLQGLGSYNEQFF. The DNA for the CDR3 is TGTGCCAGCAGTCTAGGCCTTCAGGGCCTCGGCTCCTACAATGAGCAGTTCTTC.

This chain joins TRBV6-6 and TRBJ1-3; no reliable D call. The CDR3 consists of 12 residues. Trimming removed 7 bases from V and 2 bases from J, with 6 bases in between. CDR1 MNHNY and CDR2 SVGAGI come from the germline V gene (reference sequence). CDR3 coding DNA: TGTGCCAGCAAGGGTCCTGGAAACACCATATATTTT. The encoded protein is CASKGPGNTIYF.

Comments on this clone: Relative to the germline gene, one junction end is altered; a read error may explain this. The V gene is TRBV5-6, the J gene TRBJ1-2, with D perhaps TRBD1 (5 bases). The CDR3 has 12 residues. CDR1 SGHDT and CDR2 YYEEEE come from the germline V gene. The CDR3 reads CASSLVVGTHLF. CDR3 coding DNA: TGTGCCAGCAGCTTGGTGGTTGGGACTCATCTCTTC.

V gene TRBV7-9 combines with J gene TRBJ2-2; 10 bases line up with TRBD2. Trimming removed 5 bases from V and 2 bases from J; junction bases left unmatched: 8. The CDR3 extends over 17 amino acids. Germline V lookup: CDR1 SEHNR, CDR2 FQNEAQ (reference sequence). CDR3 in DNA: TGTGCCAGCAGCCCAACTAGCGGGGCCATCAACACCGGGGAGCTGTTTTTT. This translates into CASSPTSGAINTGELFF. The full variable domain, its missing parts supplied by reference TRBV7-9 and TRBJ2-2, is DTGVSQNPRHKITKRGQNVTFRCDPISEHNRLYWYRQTLGQGPEFLTYFQNEAQLEKSRLLSDRFSAERPKGSFSTLEIQRTEQGDSAMYLCASSPTSGAINTGELFFGEGSRLTVL.

This chain connects TRBV7-8 to TRBJ2-2, with 7 nucleotides matching TRBD1. CDR3 length: 15 residues. Trimming cost V 6 bases and J 5 bases; bases outside gene matches: 9. Germline V gene lookup returns CDR1 SGHVS and CDR2 FQNEAQ. The CDR3 DNA reads as TGTGCCAGCAGAATTCTTGAACAGGGGACCGGGGAGCTGTTTTTT. It yields the protein CASRILEQGTGELFF. Full variable domain (outside the CDR3, taken from reference TRBV7-8 and TRBJ2-2): GAGVSQSPRYKVAKRGQDVALRCDPISGHVSLFWYQQALGQGPEFLTYFQNEAQLDKSGLPSDRFFAERPEGSVSTLKIQRTQQEDSAVYLCASRILEQGTGELFFGEGSRLTVL.

The chain combines TRBV5-1 with TRBJ1-2; D unresolved. This CDR3 has 15 amino acids. The ends were cut back, 4 bases at V and 0 bases at J, with 13 bases in the middle. The V gene's germline CDR1 is SGHRS and CDR2 YFSETQ. This chain's CDR3 is CASSATDAANYGYTF. CDR3 sequence (DNA): TGCGCCAGCAGCGCGACGGACGCAGCTAACTATGGCTACACCTTC.

The table lists this clone with a few counts. The V gene is TRBV2, the J gene TRBJ2-7, with 9 bases that match TRBD1. Looked up from germline, CDR1 is SNHLY and CDR2 is FYNNEI. The CDR3 extends over 12 amino acids. V dropped 4 bases and J dropped 5; count of bases not matched to a gene: 0. The chain's CDR3 is CASSGTGDEQYF. CDR3 bases: TGTGCCAGCAGTGGGACAGGGGACGAGCAGTACTTC. Full variable domain (remainder filled in from reference TRBV2 and TRBJ2-7): EPEVTQTPSHQVTQMGQEVILRCVPISNHLYFYWYRQILGQKVEFLVSFYNNEISEKSEIFDDQFSVERPDGSNFTLKIRSTKLEDSAMYFCASSGTGDEQYFGPGTRLTVT.

V is TRBV27 and J is TRBJ1-4; no definite D call. Trimming cost V 5 bases and J 7 bases, with 26 bases left between them. Germline lookup yields CDR1 MNHEY and CDR2 SMNVEV (reference sequence). The CDR3 has 18 residues. CDR3 nucleotide sequence: TGTGCCAGCAGTATCCGTAGTGCTGCAGCTTGGGGAATTGAAAAACTGTTTTTT. As protein: CASSIRSAAAWGIEKLFF.

The chain recombines TRBV11-3 with TRBJ1-1; possible D gene TRBD1, 6 bases. This CDR3 has 16 amino acids. Germline CDR1 SGHNT, CDR2 YENEEA. The germline V and J ends were trimmed by 0 bases and 1 base, with 12 bases remaining between them. CDR3 nucleotide sequence: TGTGCCAGCAGCTTAGATCTGGGACAAACGAACACTGAAGCTTTCTTT. It yields the protein CASSLDLGQTNTEAFF.

CDR3 DNA: TGTGCCATCACCGGTGGGACAGGGACCTACAATGAGCAGTTCTTC. This translates into CAITGGTGTYNEQFF. The J gene is TRBJ2-1, the V gene TRBV10-3; 9 nucleotides match TRBD1. Germline values: CDR1 ENHRY, CDR2 SYGVKD. The V gene end was trimmed by 7 bases and the J gene end by 2 bases; junction bases not matched to a gene: 6. The CDR3 has 15 residues.

The chain carries TRBV5-1 and TRBJ1-2; no clear D gene. This CDR3 region has 14 residues. With 3 bases removed from V and 3 bases from J, the gap between germline ends came to 12 bases. Germline values: CDR1 SGHRS, CDR2 YFSETQ. The CDR3 loop is CASSSAGDHYGYTF. CDR3 nucleotides: TGCGCCAGCAGCTCCGCGGGTGATCACTATGGCTACACCTTC.

The chain employs TRBV4-2 and TRBJ2-1; 7 nucleotides match TRBD1. CDR3 length equals 15 residues. Germline trimming cut 1 base from V and 4 bases from J; bases unmatched to any gene: 4. Germline V gene lookup returns CDR1 LGHNA and CDR2 YNFKEQ. The DNA for the CDR3 is TGTGCCAGCAGCCAAGGAGGGGGCAATTACAATGAGCAGTTCTTC. It yields the protein CASSQGGGNYNEQFF.

This sequence joins TRBV11-2 and TRBJ1-4, with D perhaps TRBD1 (6 bases). The CDR3 is 18 amino acids. CDR1 is SGHAT and CDR2 is FQNNGV in the germline V gene. Trimming removed 1 base from V and 4 bases from J, with 19 bases in between. The CDR3 coding sequence is TGTGCCAGCAGCTTAGGGCATGGCGCAGGGGCGAGTAATGAAAAACTGTTTTTT. Its protein product is CASSLGHGAGASNEKLFF.

V usage is TRBV5-6 and J usage is TRBJ2-1; TRBD1 aligns across 7 bases. Germline V gene data show CDR1 as SGHDT and CDR2 as YYEEEE. The ends lost 1 base at V and 0 bases at J; junction bases unmatched: 10. The CDR3 loop spans 18 amino acids. DNA of the CDR3: TGTGCCAGCAGCTTGTCCATTGTCAGGGGGAGCTCCTACAATGAGCAGTTCTTC. This sequence encodes CASSLSIVRGSSYNEQFF. The full variable domain, in which reference TRBV5-6 and TRBJ2-1 provide the parts outside the CDR3, is DAGVTQSPTHLIKTRGQQVTLRCSPKSGHDTVSWYQQALGQGPQFIFQYYEEEERQRGNFPDRFSGHQFPNYSSELNVNALLLGDSALYLCASSLSIVRGSSYNEQFFGPGTRLTVL.